This TCR beta chain was recorded in a study of CXCR3-negative and CXCR3-positive naive CD8 T cells (dated by TCRdb to about 2019). About the study as a whole: In total, roughly 140 million TRB reads were obtained, which works out to roughly 1.5 +/- 0.3 million reads per library. TRBV-TRBJ cluster analysis included naive subsets from roughly 5 donors and memory cells from 3 donors. Diversity and physicochemical repertoire analyses were performed on about 12 donors pooled from two independent experiments. What the authors observed across the whole study: Because CXCR3 expression was partially decreased after cryopreservation, freshly isolated PBMCs were used for most assays. TRBV-TRBJ usage was similar between naive CXCR3-negative and CXCR3-positive cells from the same donor, while memory cells showed distinct patterns. TRB CDR3s from CXCR3-positive naive cells showed higher hydrophobicity (lower Kidera factor 4), lower energy, and higher strength and volume indices than CXCR3-negative naive cells. Because surface CD5, which has been linked to self-reactivity in mice, was comparable between naive subsets, TCR interaction strength was also inferred from TRB CDR3 physicochemical properties. Repertoire diversity was comparably high in both naive subsets but much lower in memory CD8+ T cells.

Counted from cysteine to phenylalanine, this CDR3 has 15 amino acids. A DNA sequence was not provided. The germline V gene gives CDR1 as ENHRY and CDR2 as SYGVKD. Each CD8+ T cell subset was flow-sorted in triplicate, and 300,000 to 350,000 cells per subset were placed directly into RLT lysis buffer. To keep memory contaminants out, a stringent definition of naive CD8+ T cells was applied: CD45RO-CCR7+CD27+CD95-. Peripheral blood mononuclear cells were isolated from buffy coats by standard density gradient centrifugation. A FACSAria III was used to flow-sort naive CD8+ T cells into CXCR3-negative and CXCR3-positive populations. Total RNA was extracted from sorted cells using an RNeasy Mini Kit. Turning to this clonotype: The antigen it binds to is not known.

The sequencer listed for this sample is NextSeq 550. The Human TCR Profiling Kit (MiLaboratory) was used to prepare UMI-labeled 5' RACE TRB cDNA libraries. The full amount of extracted RNA was used for cDNA synthesis, and the full amount of resulting cDNA was used for PCR amplification. The libraries were made side by side, with each library going through the same number of PCR cycles. From the authors' description of their analysis: MIGEC and MiXCR extracted about 50,000 +/- 10,000 unique UMI-labeled TRB cDNA molecules per library, requiring at least two reads per UMI. An average of approximately 40,000 +/- 10,000 functional in-frame TRB CDR3 nucleotide clonotypes without stop codons was found per library. Diversity metrics, including normalized Shannon-Wiener and Chao1, were computed in VDJtools after downsampling to 5000 UMI-labeled TRB molecules per sample. Clonotype-size-weighted physicochemical properties of the central five CDR3 residues (interaction energy, strength, volume and Kidera factor 4) were computed in VDJtools. The reads underwent TCRdb reprocessing, giving one record for each CDR3 protein sequence and no DNA. TCRdb assigned the V and J calls; the authors' analysis was not used. The sample table on file contains around 110,000 distinct CDR3 sequences. The ten biggest clones cover more than 0.3% of the sample.

The specimen sequenced was naive CXCR3+ CD8+ T cells from blood. Interpreted using the paper, the cell subset or site label stands for: CD45RO-CCR7+CD27+CD95- naive CD8+ T cells expressing CXCR3 (TNR3+). The receptor was derived from a human donor in good health. Some clones in this sample may be carry-over from other donors' samples. The rearrangement combines TRBV10-3 with TRBJ1-1; there is no DNA to check the TCRdb D call of TRBD1. The CDR3 sequence is CAIREGDPVNTEAFF.